A selection of T cell receptor beta chains follows, all from one sample in a study of CD8 T cells in Susac syndrome. TCRdb re-analysed the immunoSEQ multiplex PCR reads in MiXCR, keeping a single row per CDR3 protein. This sample has around 190,000 distinct CDR3 sequences; 90% to 95% occur once, and the top ten carry less than 0.11%. The specimen was CD4+ T cells from PBMCs. All receptors come from a human donor in good health. CDR3s include the opening cysteine and the closing phenylalanine or tryptophan. The size entry is marked missing in some rows and otherwise reads once, few, many or a size class.

abundance: -
v_gene: TRBV30
CDR3aa: CAWGLRLARDTQYF

abundance: -
v_gene: TRBV2
CDR3aa: CASKRLAGAPNEQFF

abundance: -
v_gene: TRBV20-1
CDR3aa: CSADSPPSNRELFF

abundance: -
v_gene: TRBV7-9
CDR3aa: CASRPRDYQETQYF

abundance: -
v_gene: TRBV9
CDR3aa: CASSASLTGLRNYGYTF

abundance: -
v_gene: TRBV10-3
CDR3aa: CALRQPSGNTIYF

abundance: -
v_gene: TRBV7-3
CDR3aa: CASSLSGIQETQYF

abundance: -
v_gene: TRBV7-9
CDR3aa: CASSQEAEAFF

abundance: -
v_gene: TRBV7-9
CDR3aa: CASSPPGGGNYGYTF

abundance: -
v_gene: TRBV18
CDR3aa: CASSPSGGPYEQYF

abundance: -
v_gene: TRBV4-1
CDR3aa: CASSQEWPSNTGELFF

abundance: -
v_gene: TRBV9
CDR3aa: CASSSASNTEAFF

abundance: -
v_gene: TRBV20-1
CDR3aa: CSADLRRAKNIQYF

abundance: -
v_gene: TRBV7-8
CDR3aa: CASSPRTVYGYTF

abundance: -
v_gene: TRBV20-1
CDR3aa: CSARAAVNYGYTF

abundance: once
v_gene: TRBV5-1
CDR3aa: CASSFRILAGAGNEQFF

abundance: -
v_gene: TRBV15
CDR3aa: CASQGAGGYTF

abundance: -
v_gene: TRBV28
CDR3aa: CASSLTGPWGPQHF

abundance: -
v_gene: TRBV3-1
CDR3aa: CASSQDMAGAEQYF

abundance: once
v_gene: TRBV30
CDR3aa: CASDRGTNTEAFF

abundance: -
v_gene: TRBV4-3
CDR3aa: CASSQGAAGSSYNEQFF

abundance: once
v_gene: TRBV7-9
CDR3aa: CASSSDRESSYEQYF

abundance: -
v_gene: TRBV15
CDR3aa: CATSRDLSGEETQYF

abundance: few
v_gene: TRBV2
CDR3aa: CASRQGYGYTF

abundance: -
v_gene: TRBV27
CDR3aa: CASSFGLAGDEQFF

abundance: -
v_gene: TRBV7-2
CDR3aa: CASSAIAGAPARTGELFF